The 22 T cell receptor beta chains given below trace back to one sample, sequenced in a study of response to subunit inactivated influenza vaccine. Each CDR3 protein gets one entry after TCRdb re-called the RT-PCR reads with MiXCR. The sample records roughly 570,000 distinct CDR3 sequences, 14% being singletons. This material consisted of PBMCs from blood, taken 12 days after vaccination. All receptors come from a man aged 50 or older who received an inactivated influenza vaccine.

This clonotype was detected a few times. The chain has TRBV4-3 and TRBJ1-4, with D maybe TRBD1 (6 bases). CDR3 length: 14 residues. V shed 4 bases and J shed 12 bases, with 18 bases lying between them. CDR1 is LGHNA, CDR2 YSLEER, per germline. Written as DNA, the CDR3 is TGCGCCAGCAGCCCCCTTAAAGGGGGTGGGCAACTGTTTTTT. Its translation: CASSPLKGGGQLFF.

The chain employs TRBV12-3 or TRBV12-4 and TRBJ1-3, with D tentatively TRBD1 (5 bases). This CDR3 comprises 15 residues. Trimming cost V 7 bases and J 0 bases, with 13 bases left between them. CDR3 DNA sequence: TGTGCCAGCACCCGGGACGGATACTCTGGAAACACCATATATTTT. It yields the protein CASTRDGYSGNTIYF.

The rearrangement joins TRBV2 to TRBJ2-7, with a weak D call TRBD1 (6 bases). The J call is in doubt because the DNA end fits TRBJ2-5 better. Germline assignment: CDR1 SNHLY and CDR2 FYNNEI. This CDR3 comprises 11 residues. The CDR3 sequence is CASRETGTQYF. CDR3 bases: TGTGCCAGCAGGGAGACAGGGACCCAGTACTTC.

This clonotype was counted a few times. The chain joins TRBV6-1 to TRBJ2-1; D is unresolved. The CDR3 is 12 amino acids. V was cut by 2 bases and J by 12 bases, with 11 bases left in between. Germline V gene sequence: CDR1 MNHNS, CDR2 SASEGT. CDR3 DNA sequence: TGTGCCAGCAGTGAAAGCAGGACCGGGCAGTTCTTC. As protein: CASSESRTGQFF.

This clonotype turned up a few times. The chain combines TRBV7-7 with TRBJ2-3, with D unclear. The germline V and J ends were trimmed by 1 base and 1 base, with 9 bases remaining between them. CDR1 SSHAT and CDR2 FNYEAQ come from the germline V gene (reference sequence). This CDR3 spans 15 amino acids. In nucleotides, the CDR3 is TGTGCCAGCAGCTTAGGACTCTCCGGCACAGATACGCAGTATTTT. Residues: CASSLGLSGTDTQYF.

The rearrangement joins TRBV4-1 to TRBJ1-6; D uncertain. CDR1 is MGHRA and CDR2 is YSYEKL in the germline V gene. The CDR3 is 13 residues long. V lost 1 base, J lost 9 bases, and 7 bases lay in between. CDR3 sequence (DNA): TGCGCCAGCAGCCAAGGTGGGCTTTCACCCCTCCACTTT. Translating gives CASSQGGLSPLHF.

The sample holds one count of this clonotype. The V call is TRBV11-2, the J call TRBJ2-1, with D tentatively TRBD2 (5 bases). The germline V and J ends were trimmed by 4 bases and 6 bases, with 13 bases remaining between them. Per the germline V gene, CDR1 is SGHAT and CDR2 is FQNNGV. The CDR3 runs 14 residues. The chain's CDR3 is CASSSPAGFNEQFF. For the CDR3, the DNA is TGTGCCAGCAGCTCCCCGGCGGGTTTCAATGAGCAGTTCTTC. The whole variable domain, filled in from reference TRBV11-2 and TRBJ2-1, reads EAGVAQSPRYKIIEKRQSVAFWCNPISGHATLYWYQQILGQGPKLLIQFQNNGVVDDSQLPKDRFSAERLKGVDSTLKIQPAKLEDSAVYLCASSSPAGFNEQFFGPGTRLTVL.

This chain links TRBV7-6 with TRBJ2-7; weak D call: TRBD1 (6 bases). This CDR3 is built from 15 residues. Deletions cut 4 bases from V and 3 bases from J, with 16 bases between. Germline assignment: CDR1 SGHVS and CDR2 FNYEAQ. This chain's CDR3 is CASSSAGTQHYEQYF. In DNA, the CDR3 is TGTGCCAGCAGCTCAGCCGGGACACAGCACTACGAGCAGTACTTC.

The chain employs TRBV10-3 and TRBJ2-3, with TRBD1 matching over 10 bases. The V and J ends lost 6 bases and 5 bases, in that order; junction bases with no gene match: 14. Germline CDR1 is ENHRY and CDR2 is SYGVKD. This CDR3 contains 17 residues. CDR3 DNA: TGTGCCATCAGCTCTACTGCCGGGACAGGGGATCAAGATACGCAGTATTTT. Encoded protein: CAISSTAGTGDQDTQYF.

This clonotype was picked up one time. The chain employs TRBV29-1 and TRBJ1-5; D is perhaps TRBD1 (6 bases). The CDR3 length is 15 residues. Germline CDR1 is SQVTM and CDR2 is ANQGSEA. V dropped 6 bases and J dropped 4 bases, with 19 bases sitting between them. The CDR3 nucleotides are TGCAGCGTCGCGGAGGGTCAGGGGCTAAATCAGCCCCAGCATTTT. Protein product: CSVAEGQGLNQPQHF.

This clonotype was recorded many times. V is TRBV5-1 and J is TRBJ2-2; possibly TRBD1 for D (6 bases). Trimming shortened V by 7 bases and J by 1 base, and 14 bases separated the two germline ends. Germline loops: CDR1 SGHRS, CDR2 YFSETQ. This CDR3 spans 15 amino acids. In DNA, the CDR3 is TGCGCCAGCGACAAAGGACAGAAGAACACCGGGGAGCTGTTTTTT. Encoded protein: CASDKGQKNTGELFF.

The V call is TRBV7-2, the J call TRBJ2-1; TRBD2 agrees at 12 bases. This CDR3 is 15 amino acids long. V was clipped by 5 bases and J by 6 bases; unmatched bases: 5. The germline gives CDR1 SGHTA, CDR2 FQGNSA. The CDR3 sequence: CASSTQLAGGNEQFF. The CDR3 DNA reads as TGTGCCAGCAGCACACAACTAGCGGGGGGCAATGAGCAGTTCTTC.

This clonotype was picked up a small number of times. This chain connects TRBV2 to TRBJ2-7, with no clear D. Deletions cut 7 bases from V and 1 base from J, with 20 bases between. The germline gives CDR1 SNHLY, CDR2 FYNNEI. This CDR3 spans 16 amino acids. The CDR3 here is CASTPRSQTYSYEQYF. In DNA form, the CDR3 reads TGTGCCAGCACCCCCCGTTCCCAGACCTATTCCTACGAGCAGTACTTC.

The chain couples TRBV6-4 to TRBJ1-1, with 8 bases lining up with TRBD1. J lost 3 bases, V lost 1 base, and 13 bases had no gene match. The CDR3 length is 18 residues. Germline loops: CDR1 MRHNA, CDR2 SNTAGT. CDR3 in DNA: TGTGCCAGCAGTGACTTTGACAGGGGCCCTGGGGATGACACTGAAGCTTTCTTT. The encoded protein is CASSDFDRGPGDDTEAFF.

This clonotype was seen only a few times. The chain recombines TRBV27 with TRBJ2-1; possible D gene TRBD1, 5 bases. Germline CDR1 reads MNHEY; CDR2 reads SMNVEV (reference sequence). Trimming pared 5 bases from V and 2 bases from J, leaving 13 bases between. The CDR3 is 15 amino acids. Here the CDR3 reads CASSPWGGTYNEQFF. The CDR3 nucleotides read TGTGCCAGCAGTCCCTGGGGCGGAACCTACAATGAGCAGTTCTTC.

The chain couples TRBV6-5 to TRBJ2-7; 8 nucleotides align to TRBD2. V lost 0 bases to trimming and J lost 2 bases; unmatched junction nucleotides: 15. Germline values: CDR1 MNHEY, CDR2 SVGAGI. The CDR3 covers 19 residues. CDR3 in amino acids: CASSYSAVSGNLRPYEQYF. In nucleotides, the CDR3 is TGTGCCAGCAGTTACTCGGCGGTTAGCGGGAACCTTCGACCCTACGAGCAGTACTTC.

This clonotype was seen only a few times. The chain combines TRBV20-1 with TRBJ2-7, with 7 bases that match TRBD1. Germline assignment: CDR1 DFQATT and CDR2 SNEGSKA (reference sequence). V shed 7 bases, J shed 1 base, and the junction held 7 bases outside the gene matches. The CDR3 spans 13 residues. CDR3 sequence reads: CSVRDSLSYEQYF. CDR3 nucleotide sequence: TGCAGTGTCAGGGACAGCCTTTCCTACGAGCAGTACTTC.

The chain employs TRBV27 and TRBJ2-7, with 11 bases that match TRBD2. V gave up 10 bases and J gave up 7 bases; unmatched junction bases: 12. CDR1 and CDR2 from the germline V gene are MNHEY and SMNVEV (reference sequence). This CDR3 comprises 14 residues. In DNA, the CDR3 is TGTGCCACTGGGGCCGGGACTAGCGGTTTGGAGCAGTACTTC. It translates to CATGAGTSGLEQYF.

This clonotype was detected ten times or more. The chain has TRBV20-1 and TRBJ2-1; D may be TRBD2 (6 bases). The V gene lost 4 bases and the J gene lost 2 bases, with 12 bases spanning the gap. This CDR3 is 14 amino acids long. Germline V lookup: CDR1 DFQATT, CDR2 SNEGSKA (reference sequence). In DNA form, the CDR3 reads TGCAGTGCTAATGAGGGAGGAACCTACAATGAGCAGTTCTTC. Translated, it gives CSANEGGTYNEQFF.

Only a few counts were recorded for this clonotype. The V gene is TRBV20-1, the J gene TRBJ1-2; the D gene is possibly TRBD1 (5 bases). V was shortened by 2 bases and J by 6 bases, with 10 bases between the two germline ends. Germline CDR1 is DFQATT and CDR2 is SNEGSKA (reference sequence). This CDR3 is built from 12 residues. The CDR3 DNA is TGCAGTGCTAGACGAGGGGCGCATGGCTACACCTTC. Its translation: CSARRGAHGYTF.

A remark on this clonotype: Relative to the germline gene, one junction end is altered; a read error may explain this. The genes are TRBV19 and TRBJ2-3, with 9 bases identical to TRBD2. The CDR3 is made up of 17 amino acids. Germline V lookup: CDR1 LNHDA, CDR2 SQIVND (reference sequence). The CDR3 loop reads CASRPPIAGAGTATQYF. Written as DNA, the CDR3 is TGTGCCAGTCGGCCCCCGATAGCGGGGGCTGGCACAGCTACGCAGTATTTT.

The table lists this clonotype with many counts. The chain has TRBV29-1 and TRBJ2-5, with TRBD1 matching over 8 bases. Germline V gene data show CDR1 as SQVTM and CDR2 as ANQGSEA. V trimming: 5 bases; J trimming: 4 bases; junction bases outside the gene matches: 3. The CDR3 runs to 12 residues. The CDR3 loop is CSVSRGRETQYF. The CDR3 nucleotides read TGCAGCGTTTCCAGGGGGCGAGAGACCCAGTACTTC.